Shown below are 5 T cell receptor beta chains from a single sample sequenced in a study of CD8 T cells in Susac syndrome. RNA totalling about 0.45 to 1 ug underwent reverse transcription with random hexamers. From the immunoSEQ multiplex PCR reads, TCRdb called clonotypes with MiXCR, one entry per CDR3 protein. The sample has 180,000 or so distinct CDR3 sequences, less than 95% seen once; the top ten hold 0.1%. The source material was CD4+ T cells from PBMCs. These TCRs come from a human donor in good health.

The genes are TRBV20-1 and TRBJ2-7; a possible D gene is TRBD1 (6 bases). This CDR3 is 14 amino acids long. V was shortened by 5 bases and J by 3 bases, with 17 bases between the two germline ends. Germline V CDR1 and CDR2: DFQATT, SNEGSKA (reference sequence). CDR3 protein: CSAFPDRILYEQYF. The DNA for the CDR3 is TGCAGTGCTTTCCCTGACAGGATTCTCTACGAGCAGTACTTC.

V and J are TRBV25-1 and TRBJ2-3, with D perhaps being TRBD1 or TRBD2 (5 bases each). CDR1 MGHDK and CDR2 SYGVNS come from the germline V gene. The CDR3 contains 14 residues. The V end was cut by 3 bases, the J end by 7 bases, with 14 bases between. The CDR3 sequence is CASSEQTGQNTQYF. In DNA form, the CDR3 reads TGTGCCAGCAGTGAGCAAACGGGGCAGAATACGCAGTATTTT.

The rearrangement joins TRBV15 to TRBJ2-1, with 9 bases aligning to TRBD1. Germline V gene lookup returns CDR1 LNHNV and CDR2 YYDKDF (reference sequence). There are 14 residues in the CDR3. V was pared by 5 bases and J by 6 bases, with 5 bases of the junction left unmatched. The CDR3 nucleotides are TGTGCCACCAGCCCTCGGACAGGGGTCAATGAGCAGTTCTTC. This translates into CATSPRTGVNEQFF.

V usage is TRBV6-1 and J usage is TRBJ2-2; 8 bases fit TRBD1. The V gene's germline CDR1 is MNHNS and CDR2 SASEGT. The V and J ends lost 5 bases and 0 bases, in that order; junction bases with no gene match: 8. The CDR3 length is 17 residues. The CDR3 is CASSRRDRLPNTGELFF. The CDR3 DNA reads as TGTGCCAGCAGTCGCCGGGACAGGCTACCGAACACCGGGGAGCTGTTTTTT.

The genes are TRBV29-1 and TRBJ2-7; 13 nucleotides agree with TRBD2. Trimming took 4 bases from V and 6 from J; bases not matched to a gene: 6. This CDR3 is built from 14 residues. Germline lookup yields CDR1 SQVTM and CDR2 ANQGSEA. The chain's CDR3 is CSVAIGLAGVEQYF. CDR3 nucleotide sequence: TGCAGCGTTGCCATCGGACTAGCGGGAGTCGAGCAGTACTTC.